This section outlines one TCR beta chain sequence together with its context. Antigen unknown. The CDR3 totals 16 residues. In germline, CDR1 is SGHNT, CDR2 YYREEE (reference sequence). The V and J ends lost 4 bases and 5 bases, in that order; junction bases with no gene match: 9. The entry originates in a study of cytomegalovirus exposure and HLA in healthy donors. General observations from the study: The authors judged a highly shared variant cluster likely a sequencing artifact. TCR beta V- and J-gene trimming was later associated with a missense DCLRE1C variant. Among CMV-associated TCR beta chains, most appeared HLA-restricted in a later analysis. The study assumed roughly uniform donor sequencing depth for presence/absence analyses.

PCR used 60 Vbeta primers and 13 Jbeta primers. Repertoires were generated with immunoSEQ multiplex PCR, while TCRdb's copy carries only in-frame clones and drops some. The table shows 150,000 to 200,000 clones, with 65% to 85% occurring only once. The specimen was PBMCs. The rearrangement joins TRBV5-4 to TRBJ2-1; 10 bases match TRBD2. This receptor was taken from a woman between 40 and 55 years old in good health and CMV-seropositive. The CDR3 sequence: CASSPRLAGFNNEQFF. In nucleotides, the CDR3 is TGTGCCAGCAGCCCGAGACTAGCGGGCTTCAACAATGAGCAGTTCTTC.